These 5 T cell receptor beta chains share one sample of origin, sequenced in a study of control samples from healthy donors and cancer patients. Repertoires were generated with immunoSEQ multiplex PCR, while TCRdb's copy carries only in-frame clones and drops some. The sample includes around 80,000 clones, approximately 90% of them seen just once. The source material was blood. The receptor source for this set is a woman aged 45-65 years in good health.

The V gene is TRBV24-1, the J gene TRBJ2-7; 9 bases line up with TRBD2. The germline gives CDR1 KGHDR, CDR2 SFDVKD. Germline trimming cut 6 bases from V and 4 bases from J; bases unmatched to any gene: 3. The CDR3 covers 13 residues. CDR3 coding DNA: TGTGCCACCAGTAGTAGCGGGGGTTACGAGCAGTACTTC. It yields the protein CATSSSGGYEQYF.

The chain combines TRBV13 with TRBJ2-3; the D gene is possibly TRBD2 (6 bases). Germline V lookup: CDR1 PRHDT, CDR2 FYEKMQ (reference sequence). The CDR3 covers 15 residues. With 4 bases removed from V and 6 bases from J, the gap between germline ends came to 17 bases. The DNA of the CDR3 is TGTGCCAGCAGCTCCCCCAGCGAGGAGGGGGATACGCAGTATTTT. This gives the protein CASSSPSEEGDTQYF.

The J gene is TRBJ2-3, the V gene TRBV4-1, with D perhaps matching TRBD2 (8 bases). The V gene's germline CDR1 is MGHRA and CDR2 YSYEKL. Between the trimmed V and J ends, which lost 3 bases and 14 bases, there was a span of 24 bases. This CDR3 has 15 amino acids. The CDR3 spells CASSHTEQGGTSPYF. The CDR3 nucleotides read TGCGCCAGCAGCCACACGGAGCAGGGGGGGACTAGTCCGTATTTT.

This clone came up once. The chain combines TRBV10-3 with TRBJ1-1; D is unresolved. Deletions cut 2 bases from V and 1 base from J, with 8 bases between. The CDR3 covers 14 residues. Germline-derived CDR1 and CDR2 are ENHRY and SYGVKD. CDR3 residues: CAISEQIGNTEAFF. DNA of the CDR3: TGTGCCATCAGTGAGCAGATAGGGAACACTGAAGCTTTCTTT.

V usage is TRBV5-1 and J usage is TRBJ1-2; 8 bases map to TRBD1. The CDR3 has 16 residues. Per germline, CDR1 SGHRS and CDR2 YFSETQ. Trimming took 4 bases from V and 0 from J; bases not matched to a gene: 8. CDR3 loop: CASSPGQGSANYGYTF. In DNA, the CDR3 is TGCGCCAGCAGCCCAGGACAGGGTTCGGCTAACTATGGCTACACCTTC.